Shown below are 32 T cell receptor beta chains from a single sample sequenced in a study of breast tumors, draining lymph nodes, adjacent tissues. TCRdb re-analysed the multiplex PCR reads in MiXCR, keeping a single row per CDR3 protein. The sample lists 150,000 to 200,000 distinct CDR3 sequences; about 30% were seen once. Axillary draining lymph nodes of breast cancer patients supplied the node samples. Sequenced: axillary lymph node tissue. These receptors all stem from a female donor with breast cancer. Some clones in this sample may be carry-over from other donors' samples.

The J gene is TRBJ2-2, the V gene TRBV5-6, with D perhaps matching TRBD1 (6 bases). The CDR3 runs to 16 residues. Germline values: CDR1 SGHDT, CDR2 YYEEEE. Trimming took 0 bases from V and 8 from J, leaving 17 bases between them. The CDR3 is CASSLGSRRGIGELFF. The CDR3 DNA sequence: TGTGCCAGCAGCTTGGGAAGTCGCAGGGGCATAGGGGAGCTGTTTTTT.

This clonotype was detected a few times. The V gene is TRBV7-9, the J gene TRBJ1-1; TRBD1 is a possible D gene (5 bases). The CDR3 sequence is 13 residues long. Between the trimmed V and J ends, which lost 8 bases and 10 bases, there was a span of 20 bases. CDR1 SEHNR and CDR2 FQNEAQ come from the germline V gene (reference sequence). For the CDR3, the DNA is TGTGCCAGCGCATTAAAGGGGTGGGGCAGAGCTTTCTTT. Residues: CASALKGWGRAFF.

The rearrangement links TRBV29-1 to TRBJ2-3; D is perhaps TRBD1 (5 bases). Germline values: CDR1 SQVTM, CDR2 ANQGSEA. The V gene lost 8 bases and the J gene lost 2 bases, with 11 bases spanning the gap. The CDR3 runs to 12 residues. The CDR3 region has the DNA TGCAGCTTAGGGGCGTACACAGATACGCAGTATTTT. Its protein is CSLGAYTDTQYF.

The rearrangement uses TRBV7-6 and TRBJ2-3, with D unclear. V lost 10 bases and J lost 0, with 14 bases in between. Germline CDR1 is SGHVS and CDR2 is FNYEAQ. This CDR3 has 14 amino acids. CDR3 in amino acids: CATSLALSTDTQYF. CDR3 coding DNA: TGTGCCACTAGTCTGGCGTTGAGCACAGATACGCAGTATTTT. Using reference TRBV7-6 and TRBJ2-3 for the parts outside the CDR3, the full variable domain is GAGVSQSPRYKVTKRGQDVALRCDPISGHVSLYWYRQALGQGPEFLTYFNYEAQQDKSGLPNDRFSAERPEGSISTLTIQRTEQRDSAMYRCATSLALSTDTQYFGPGTRLTVL.

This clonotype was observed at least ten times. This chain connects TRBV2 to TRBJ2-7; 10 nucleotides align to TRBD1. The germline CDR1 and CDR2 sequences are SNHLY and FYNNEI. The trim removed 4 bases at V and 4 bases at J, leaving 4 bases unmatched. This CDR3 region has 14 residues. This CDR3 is CASSGDRGGYEQYF. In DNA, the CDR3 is TGTGCCAGCAGTGGGGACAGGGGTGGTTACGAGCAGTACTTC.

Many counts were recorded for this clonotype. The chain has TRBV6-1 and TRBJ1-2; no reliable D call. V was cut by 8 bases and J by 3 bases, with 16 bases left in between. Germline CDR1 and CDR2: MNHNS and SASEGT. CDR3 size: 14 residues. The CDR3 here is CASASSQAYYGYTF. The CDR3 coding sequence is TGTGCCAGCGCTTCGTCCCAGGCATACTATGGCTACACCTTC.

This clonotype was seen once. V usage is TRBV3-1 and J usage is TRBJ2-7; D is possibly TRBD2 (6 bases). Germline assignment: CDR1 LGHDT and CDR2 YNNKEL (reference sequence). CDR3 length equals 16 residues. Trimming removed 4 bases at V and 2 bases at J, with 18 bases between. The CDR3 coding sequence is TGTGCCAGCAGCCTCGGAGGGGTAGCGGTCCCCTACGAGCAGTACTTC. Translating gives CASSLGGVAVPYEQYF.

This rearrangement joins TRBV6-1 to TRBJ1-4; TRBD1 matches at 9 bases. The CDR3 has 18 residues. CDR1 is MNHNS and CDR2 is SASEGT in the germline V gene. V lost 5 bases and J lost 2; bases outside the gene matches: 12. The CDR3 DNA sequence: TGTGCCAGCAGTCTTCTACACAGGGGGCTAGGGACTAATGAAAAACTGTTTTTT. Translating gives CASSLLHRGLGTNEKLFF.

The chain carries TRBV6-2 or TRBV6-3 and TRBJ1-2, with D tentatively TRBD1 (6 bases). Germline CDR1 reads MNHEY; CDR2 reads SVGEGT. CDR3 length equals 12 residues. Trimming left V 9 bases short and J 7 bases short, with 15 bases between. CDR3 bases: TGTGCCAGTTTTTGGGGGGCCGGTGGCTACACCTTC. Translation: CASFWGAGGYTF.

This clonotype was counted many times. CDR3 protein: CASSSETSQSSYNEQFF. CDR3 nucleotide sequence: TGTGCCAGCAGTTCCGAGACTAGCCAGAGCTCCTACAATGAGCAGTTCTTC. The chain recombines TRBV6-5 with TRBJ2-1; 7 nucleotides agree with TRBD2. Trimming took 4 bases from V and 0 from J; bases not matched to a gene: 9. CDR1 and CDR2 (germline): MNHEY, SVGAGI. The CDR3 runs 17 residues.

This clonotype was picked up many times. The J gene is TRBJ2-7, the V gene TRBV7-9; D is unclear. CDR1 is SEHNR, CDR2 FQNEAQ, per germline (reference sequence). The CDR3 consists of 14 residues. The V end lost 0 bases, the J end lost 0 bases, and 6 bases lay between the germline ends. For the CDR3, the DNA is TGTGCCAGCAGCTTAGCCGACGGCTCCTACGAGCAGTACTTC. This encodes CASSLADGSYEQYF.

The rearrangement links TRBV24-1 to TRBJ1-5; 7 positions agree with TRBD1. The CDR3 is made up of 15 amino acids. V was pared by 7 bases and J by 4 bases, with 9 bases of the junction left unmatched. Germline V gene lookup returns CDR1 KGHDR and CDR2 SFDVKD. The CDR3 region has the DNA TGTGCCACCAGCGGAGGCGGGACAGAGAATCAGCCCCAGCATTTT. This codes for CATSGGGTENQPQHF.

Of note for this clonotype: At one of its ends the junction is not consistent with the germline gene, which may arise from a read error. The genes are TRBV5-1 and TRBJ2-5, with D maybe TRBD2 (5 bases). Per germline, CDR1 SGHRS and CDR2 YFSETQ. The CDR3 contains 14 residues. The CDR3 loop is CASGLALTTDTQYF. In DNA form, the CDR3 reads TGCGCCAGCGGCTTGGCCCTGACTACAGACACCCAGTACTTC.

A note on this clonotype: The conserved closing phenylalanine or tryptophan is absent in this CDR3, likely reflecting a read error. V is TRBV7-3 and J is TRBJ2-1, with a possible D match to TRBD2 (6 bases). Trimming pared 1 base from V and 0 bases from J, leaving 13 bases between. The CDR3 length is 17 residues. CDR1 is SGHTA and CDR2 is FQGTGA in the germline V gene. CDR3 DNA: TGTGCCAGCAGCTTAAGGGCAGCGGGCGCCTCCTACAATGAGCAGTTCCTC. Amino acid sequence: CASSLRAAGASYNEQFL.

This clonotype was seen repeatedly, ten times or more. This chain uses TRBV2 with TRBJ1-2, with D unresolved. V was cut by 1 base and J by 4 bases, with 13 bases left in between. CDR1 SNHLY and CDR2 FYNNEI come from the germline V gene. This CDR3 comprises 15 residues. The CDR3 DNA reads TGTGCCAGCAGTGAAGGAGAGGGCGGCTCCTATGGCTACACCTTC. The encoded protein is CASSEGEGGSYGYTF.

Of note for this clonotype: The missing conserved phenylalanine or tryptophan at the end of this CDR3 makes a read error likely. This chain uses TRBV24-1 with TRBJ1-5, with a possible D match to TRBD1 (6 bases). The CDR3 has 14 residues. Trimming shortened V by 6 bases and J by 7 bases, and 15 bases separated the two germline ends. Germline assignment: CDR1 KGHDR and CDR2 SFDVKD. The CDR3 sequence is CATSTRGHEQPQHL. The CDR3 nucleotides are TGTGCCACCAGTACGCGGGGACACGAGCAGCCCCAGCATCTT.

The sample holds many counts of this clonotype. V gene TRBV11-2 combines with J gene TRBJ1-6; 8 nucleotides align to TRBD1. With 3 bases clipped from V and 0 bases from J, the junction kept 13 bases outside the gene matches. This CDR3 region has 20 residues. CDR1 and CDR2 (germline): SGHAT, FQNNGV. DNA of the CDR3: TGTGCCAGCAGCTTTGGTACAGGGGGTCTTTTTAGCTCCTATAATTCACCCCTCCACTTT. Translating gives CASSFGTGGLFSSYNSPLHF.

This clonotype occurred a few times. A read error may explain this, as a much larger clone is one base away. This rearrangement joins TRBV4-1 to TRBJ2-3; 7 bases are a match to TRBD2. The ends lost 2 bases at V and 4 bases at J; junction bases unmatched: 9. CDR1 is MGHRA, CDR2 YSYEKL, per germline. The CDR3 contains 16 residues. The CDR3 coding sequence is TGCGCCAGCAGCCAACTGGTACCGGGAGGCCCAGATACGCAGTATTTT. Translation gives CASSQLVPGGPDTQYF.

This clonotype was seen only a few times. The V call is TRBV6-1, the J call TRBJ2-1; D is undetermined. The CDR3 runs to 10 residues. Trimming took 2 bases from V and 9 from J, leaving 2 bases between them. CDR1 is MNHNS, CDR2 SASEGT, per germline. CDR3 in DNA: TGTGCCAGCAGTGAAAGTGAGCAGTTCTTC. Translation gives CASSESEQFF.

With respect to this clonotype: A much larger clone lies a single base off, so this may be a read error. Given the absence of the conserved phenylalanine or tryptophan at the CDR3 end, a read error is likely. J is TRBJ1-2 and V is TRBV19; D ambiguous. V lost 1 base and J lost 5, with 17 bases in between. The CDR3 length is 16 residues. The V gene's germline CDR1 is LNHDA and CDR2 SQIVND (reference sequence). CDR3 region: CASSIGLNGVRYGYTS. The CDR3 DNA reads TGTGCCAGTAGTATAGGGCTGAACGGAGTCCGATATGGCTACACCTCC.

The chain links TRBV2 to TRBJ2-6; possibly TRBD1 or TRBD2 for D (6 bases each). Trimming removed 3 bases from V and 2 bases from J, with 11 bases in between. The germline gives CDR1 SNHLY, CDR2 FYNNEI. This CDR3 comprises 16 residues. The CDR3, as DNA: TGTGCCAGCAGTGAGTTTAGGGGGGCTGGGGCCAACGTCCTGACTTTC. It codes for CASSEFRGAGANVLTF.

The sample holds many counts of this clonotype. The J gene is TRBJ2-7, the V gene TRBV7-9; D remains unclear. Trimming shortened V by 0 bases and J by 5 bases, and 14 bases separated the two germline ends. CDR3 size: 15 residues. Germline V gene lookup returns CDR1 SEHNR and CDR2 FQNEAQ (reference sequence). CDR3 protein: CASSLAARGQDEQYF. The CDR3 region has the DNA TGTGCCAGCAGCTTAGCCGCGCGTGGGCAGGACGAGCAGTACTTC.

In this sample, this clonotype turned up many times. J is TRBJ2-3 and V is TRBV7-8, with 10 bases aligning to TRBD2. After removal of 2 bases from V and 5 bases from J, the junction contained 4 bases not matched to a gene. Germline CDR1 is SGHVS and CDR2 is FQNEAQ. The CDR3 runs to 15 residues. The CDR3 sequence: CASSLLAGERDTQYF. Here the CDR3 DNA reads TGTGCCAGCAGCTTACTAGCGGGAGAAAGAGATACGCAGTATTTT.

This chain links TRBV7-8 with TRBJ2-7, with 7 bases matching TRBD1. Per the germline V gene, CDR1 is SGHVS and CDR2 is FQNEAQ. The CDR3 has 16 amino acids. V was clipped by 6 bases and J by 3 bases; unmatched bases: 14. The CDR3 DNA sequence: TGTGCCAGCAGTCCCCGGGACGGGACAGAAAGCTACGAGCAGTACTTC. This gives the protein CASSPRDGTESYEQYF.

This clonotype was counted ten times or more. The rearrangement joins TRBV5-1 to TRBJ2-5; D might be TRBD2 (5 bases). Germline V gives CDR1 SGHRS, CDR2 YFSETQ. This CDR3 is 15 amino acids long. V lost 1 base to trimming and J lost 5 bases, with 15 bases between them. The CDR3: CASSLNTVRGETQYF. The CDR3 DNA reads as TGCGCCAGCAGCTTGAATACAGTTCGAGGGGAGACCCAGTACTTC.

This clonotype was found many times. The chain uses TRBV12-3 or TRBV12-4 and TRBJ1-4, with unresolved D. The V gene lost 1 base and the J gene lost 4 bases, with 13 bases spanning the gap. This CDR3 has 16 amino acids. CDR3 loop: CASSLGLGRHNEKLFF. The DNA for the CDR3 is TGTGCCAGCAGTTTAGGCCTCGGCAGGCATAATGAAAAACTGTTTTTT.

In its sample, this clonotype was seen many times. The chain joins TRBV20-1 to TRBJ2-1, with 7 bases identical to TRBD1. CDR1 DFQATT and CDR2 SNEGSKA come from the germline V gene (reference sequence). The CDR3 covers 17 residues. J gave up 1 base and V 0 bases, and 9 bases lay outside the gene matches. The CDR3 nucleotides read TGCAGTGCTAGAGAGGGGGACAGTGAGGGGTCCTACAATGAGCAGTTCTTC. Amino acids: CSAREGDSEGSYNEQFF.

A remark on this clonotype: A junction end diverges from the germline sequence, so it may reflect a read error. CDR3 in DNA: TGCGCCACCAGTAGTATAGGCGAGAGGGGGGAGACACGGAATAGCAATCAGCCCCAGCATTTT. It codes for CATSSIGERGETRNSNQPQHF. The chain employs TRBV10-1 and TRBJ1-5, with a possible D match to TRBD1 (6 bases). Germline CDR1 reads WNHNN; CDR2 reads SYGVQD (reference sequence). The CDR3 has 21 residues.

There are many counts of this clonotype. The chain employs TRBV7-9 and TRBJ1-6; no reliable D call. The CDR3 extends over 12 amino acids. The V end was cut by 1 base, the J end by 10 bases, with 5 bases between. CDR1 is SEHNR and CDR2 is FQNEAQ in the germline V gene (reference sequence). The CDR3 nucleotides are TGTGCCAGCAGCTTAGAGGAGTCACCCCTCCACTTT. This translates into CASSLEESPLHF.

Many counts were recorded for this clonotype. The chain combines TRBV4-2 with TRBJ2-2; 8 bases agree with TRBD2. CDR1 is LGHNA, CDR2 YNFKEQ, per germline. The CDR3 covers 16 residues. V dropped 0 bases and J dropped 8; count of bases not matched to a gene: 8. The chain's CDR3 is CASSQETSGGRGELFF. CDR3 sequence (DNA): TGTGCCAGCAGCCAAGAAACTAGCGGCGGCCGGGGGGAGCTGTTTTTT.

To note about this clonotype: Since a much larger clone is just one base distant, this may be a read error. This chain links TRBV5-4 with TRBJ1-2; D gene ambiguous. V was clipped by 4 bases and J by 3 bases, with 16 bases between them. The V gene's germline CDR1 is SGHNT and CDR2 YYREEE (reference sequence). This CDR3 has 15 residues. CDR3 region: CASSDQLGADYGYTF. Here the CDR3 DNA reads TGTGCCAGCAGCGATCAATTGGGAGCTGACTATGGCTACACCTTC.

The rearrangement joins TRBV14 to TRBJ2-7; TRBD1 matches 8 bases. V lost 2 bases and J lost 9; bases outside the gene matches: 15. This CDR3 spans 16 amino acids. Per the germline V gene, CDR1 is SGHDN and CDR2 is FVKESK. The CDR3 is CASSQFSGQALRGQYF. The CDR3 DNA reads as TGTGCCAGCAGCCAATTTTCGGGACAGGCTTTACGTGGGCAGTACTTC.